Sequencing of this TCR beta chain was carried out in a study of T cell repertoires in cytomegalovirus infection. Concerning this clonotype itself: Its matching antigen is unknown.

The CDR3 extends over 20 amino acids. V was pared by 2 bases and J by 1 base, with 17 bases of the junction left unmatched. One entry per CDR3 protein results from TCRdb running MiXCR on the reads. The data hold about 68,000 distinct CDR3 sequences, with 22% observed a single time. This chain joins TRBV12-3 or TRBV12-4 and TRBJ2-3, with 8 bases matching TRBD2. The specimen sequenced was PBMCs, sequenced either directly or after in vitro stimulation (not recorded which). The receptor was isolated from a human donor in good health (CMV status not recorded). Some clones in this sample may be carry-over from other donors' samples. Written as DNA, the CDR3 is TGTGCCAGCAGTTTAAAGCCCGCAGCGGGAGAATTTTTGGGCACAGATACGCAGTATTTT. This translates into CASSLKPAAGEFLGTDTQYF.